The clone carrying this T cell receptor (beta chain) has only a few counts. Its specificity is not known. The data derive from a study of cytomegalovirus exposure and HLA in healthy donors. In the study overall: Of a few hundred genotyped donors, around 84% clustered with self-reported Caucasian donors.

13 Jbeta primers and 60 Vbeta primers were used for the PCR. TCRdb keeps only in-frame clones here, not all; method: immunoSEQ multiplex PCR. The sample yields around 120,000 clones, over 70% seen once. The V end was cut by 1 base, the J end by 2 bases, with 12 bases between. There are 15 residues in the CDR3. Germline V CDR1 and CDR2: LGHNA, YNFKEQ. Broader study findings: Looking again later, the authors saw that most CMV-associated TCR beta chains seemed HLA-restricted. A later analysis linked around 17,000 TCR beta sequences to HLA alleles at 0.05 false discovery rate. Sequence variants that were highly shared formed a cluster that was likely a sequencing artifact.

Sequenced: PBMCs. This chain uses TRBV4-2 with TRBJ2-7; D is perhaps TRBD2 (6 bases). This receptor was obtained from a woman aged 60-75 years in good health and CMV-seropositive. The DNA for the CDR3 is TGTGCCAGCAGCCAAGGGCGGGAAACTCCCTACGAGCAGTACTTC. It translates to CASSQGRETPYEQYF.